This T cell receptor beta chain was recovered during a study of graft-versus-host responses after intestinal transplantation. As concerns this clone: Its specificity is not known.

Profiled with immunoSEQ multiplex PCR; TCRdb holds only in-frame clones, not every one. Seen here are some 85,000 clones, around 86% observed once, and the top ten hold around 8%. The TCR originated in a human donor who was the organ donor for an intestinal transplant. The starting material was unstimulated CD8+ T cells sorted from spleen or lymph node cells, obtained before transplant.

The CDR3 sequence is CASSIGVVGPGTEAFF. In DNA form, the CDR3 reads TGTGCCAGTAGTATCGGGGTCGTTGGGCCGGGGACTGAAGCTTTCTTT. The chain recombines TRBV19 with TRBJ1-1, with D unclear. Germline V gene sequence: CDR1 LNHDA, CDR2 SQIVND (reference sequence). The CDR3 has 16 amino acids. Deletions cut 3 bases from V and 5 bases from J, with 19 bases between.